The 25 T cell receptor beta chains reported below all come from one sample, sequenced in a study of T-cell memory formation after mild COVID-19. TCRdb independently ran MiXCR on the 5' RACE reads; one entry per CDR3 protein. The table includes approximately 98,000 distinct CDR3 sequences, 15% to 20% detected once. Sequenced sample: PBMCs or a T cell subset sorted from them (not recorded which). The receptors come from a young man who had mild COVID-19 (a few samples of this study predate the infection). Cell type and time point are not known.

CDR3 loop: CASHRSGHQETQYF. CDR3 bases: TGTGCCAGCCATCGATCGGGACACCAAGAGACCCAGTACTTC. V is TRBV7-8 and J is TRBJ2-5; possibly TRBD1 or TRBD2 for D (5 bases each). V shed 8 bases and J shed 0 bases, with 13 bases lying between them. Germline lookup yields CDR1 SGHVS and CDR2 FQNEAQ. This CDR3 has 14 amino acids.

In this sample, this clonotype turned up once. This sequence joins TRBV20-1 and TRBJ1-1; 7 bases agree with TRBD1. Germline CDR1 is DFQATT and CDR2 is SNEGSKA (reference sequence). The CDR3 extends over 13 amino acids. Losses at the gene ends were 5 bases for V and 3 bases for J; bases not matched to a gene: 6. CDR3 loop: CSAGKGAYTEAFF. The DNA of the CDR3 is TGCAGTGCTGGGAAGGGGGCTTACACTGAAGCTTTCTTT.

V usage is TRBV6-2 or TRBV6-3 and J usage is TRBJ2-3; no clear D gene. The V and J ends lost 7 bases and 6 bases respectively, with 8 bases between them. The CDR3 runs to 11 residues. Germline CDR1 MNHEY, CDR2 SVGEGT. In DNA form, the CDR3 reads TGTGCCAGCACCCATAGTGATACGCAGTATTTT. Amino acids: CASTHSDTQYF.

This clonotype was seen more than once but under ten times. The chain joins TRBV4-3 to TRBJ1-1; 7 nucleotides match TRBD1. J was trimmed by 2 bases and V by 0 bases; bases with no gene match: 6. Germline-derived CDR1 and CDR2 are LGHNA and YSLEER. The CDR3 length is 16 residues. CDR3 residues: CASSQDSAGGNTEAFF. The CDR3, as DNA: TGCGCCAGCAGCCAAGATTCGGCAGGGGGTAACACTGAAGCTTTCTTT.

In its sample, this clonotype was seen a few times. V gene TRBV6-5 combines with J gene TRBJ2-3; D may be TRBD1 or TRBD2 (6 bases each). This CDR3 is 15 amino acids long. Germline V gives CDR1 MNHEY, CDR2 SVGAGI. V lost 7 bases and J 6 bases, leaving 20 bases between the germline ends. CDR3 residues: CASTPRGAGPDTQYF. The CDR3, as DNA: TGTGCCAGCACCCCAAGGGGGGCCGGCCCGGATACGCAGTATTTT.

This clonotype has more than one count but fewer than ten. The rearrangement links TRBV30 to TRBJ2-1; 12 bases map to TRBD2. The J segment lost 10 bases and the V segment lost 4 bases, leaving 11 bases of the junction unmatched. Germline CDR1 is GTSNPN and CDR2 is SVGIG (reference sequence). This CDR3 is built from 15 residues. As DNA, the CDR3 is TGTGCCTGGACTAGCGGGGGGGCCGTATGGAGCGAGCAGTTCTTC. This translates into CAWTSGGAVWSEQFF.

This chain joins TRBV20-1 and TRBJ2-3; D not certain. The germline gives CDR1 DFQATT, CDR2 SNEGSKA (reference sequence). With 5 bases removed from V and 2 bases from J, the gap between germline ends came to 8 bases. This CDR3 has 12 residues. CDR3 sequence (DNA): TGCAGTGCTCCCCCGGTCACAGATACGCAGTATTTT. Translation gives CSAPPVTDTQYF.

This sequence joins TRBV20-1 and TRBJ2-1; D may be TRBD2 (5 bases). Germline assignment: CDR1 DFQATT and CDR2 SNEGSKA (reference sequence). The V gene lost 6 bases and the J gene lost 1 base, with 13 bases spanning the gap. This CDR3 region has 14 residues. The CDR3 is CSATEALSYNEQFF. The CDR3 nucleotides read TGCAGTGCCACGGAGGCCTTATCCTACAATGAGCAGTTCTTC.

The gene calls are TRBV5-6 and TRBJ1-1; tentatively, D is TRBD1 (5 bases). The length of the CDR3 is 12 residues. The V gene lost 6 bases and the J gene lost 7 bases, with 13 bases spanning the gap. CDR1 and CDR2 from the germline V gene are SGHDT and YYEEEE. The CDR3, as DNA: TGTGCCAGCAACTTCCGGGGCGGTGAAGCTTTCTTT. Residues: CASNFRGGEAFF. Full variable domain (missing parts from reference TRBV5-6 and TRBJ1-1): DAGVTQSPTHLIKTRGQQVTLRCSPKSGHDTVSWYQQALGQGPQFIFQYYEEEERQRGNFPDRFSGHQFPNYSSELNVNALLLGDSALYLCASNFRGGEAFFGQGTRLTVV.

V gene TRBV5-1 combines with J gene TRBJ2-3, with D hard to call. Trimming removed 4 bases at V and 4 bases at J, with 7 bases between. The CDR3 has 12 residues. CDR1 and CDR2 from the germline V gene are SGHRS and YFSETQ. The CDR3 DNA is TGCGCCAGCAGCCTTACCCCAGATACGCAGTATTTT. Translation: CASSLTPDTQYF.

CDR3 protein: CASSPGDGSPWGYTF. CDR3 sequence (DNA): TGTGCCAGCAGCCCGGGGGACGGATCGCCTTGGGGCTACACCTTC. J is TRBJ1-2 and V is TRBV7-2, with D tentatively TRBD1 (5 bases). Trimming removed 5 bases from V and 8 bases from J, with 21 bases in between. The germline V gene has CDR1 SGHTA and CDR2 FQGNSA. This CDR3 has 15 residues.

The V gene is TRBV7-8, the J gene TRBJ2-2, with 10 bases that match TRBD2. The CDR3 runs to 15 residues. The V segment lost 2 bases and the J segment 5 bases; nucleotides outside the gene matches: 2. Germline V CDR1 and CDR2: SGHVS, FQNEAQ. The DNA of the CDR3 is TGTGCCAGCAGCTTAAGCGGGGGGGTGACCGGGGAGCTGTTTTTT. Its translation: CASSLSGGVTGELFF.

This clonotype was counted between two and nine times. The J gene is TRBJ2-2, the V gene TRBV14; D is unclear. Deletions cut 4 bases from V and 0 bases from J, with 9 bases between. Germline V lookup: CDR1 SGHDN, CDR2 FVKESK. CDR3 length: 15 residues. The CDR3 sequence: CASSLGMTNTGELFF. The CDR3 region has the DNA TGTGCCAGCAGCCTAGGCATGACGAACACCGGGGAGCTGTTTTTT.

The chain has TRBV20-1 and TRBJ1-3; D not resolved. This CDR3 is 13 amino acids long. The V and J ends lost 0 bases and 0 bases respectively, with 3 bases between them. Per germline, CDR1 DFQATT and CDR2 SNEGSKA (reference sequence). The CDR3 sequence: CSARDSSGNTIYF. The DNA of the CDR3 is TGCAGTGCTAGAGACAGCTCTGGAAACACCATATATTTT.

The gene calls are TRBV20-1 and TRBJ2-7; no definite D call. The V gene's germline CDR1 is DFQATT and CDR2 SNEGSKA (reference sequence). The CDR3 loop spans 13 amino acids. V was pared by 1 base and J by 2 bases, with 9 bases between. CDR3 region: CSARAPTPYEQYF. Written as DNA, the CDR3 is TGCAGTGCTAGAGCCCCAACGCCCTACGAGCAGTACTTC.

V and J are TRBV5-1 and TRBJ2-1; 9 positions match TRBD1. The CDR3 runs 15 residues. With 1 base clipped from V and 7 bases from J, the junction kept 6 bases outside the gene matches. Germline CDR1 SGHRS, CDR2 YFSETQ. This CDR3 reads CASSLMGQGQNEQFF. The CDR3, as DNA: TGCGCCAGCAGCTTGATGGGACAGGGACAGAATGAGCAGTTCTTC.

The chain employs TRBV20-1 and TRBJ2-1, with a possible D match to TRBD2 (5 bases). CDR1 and CDR2 (germline): DFQATT, SNEGSKA (reference sequence). This CDR3 has 16 amino acids. V lost 0 bases and J 4 bases, leaving 16 bases between the germline ends. CDR3 bases: TGCAGTGCTAGAGATTTTCGGGGTCGGGGTTACAATGAGCAGTTCTTC. Encoded protein: CSARDFRGRGYNEQFF.

The chain combines TRBV24-1 with TRBJ2-1, with 8 bases identical to TRBD2. V was clipped by 7 bases and J by 8 bases; unmatched bases: 9. This CDR3 region has 14 residues. Germline V gene lookup returns CDR1 KGHDR and CDR2 SFDVKD. CDR3 nucleotide sequence: TGTGCCACCAGCCGTCCCGGGGGGGCCGATGAGCAGTTCTTC. Amino acids: CATSRPGGADEQFF.

The V and J genes are TRBV5-1 and TRBJ2-3; D is unresolved. Germline V gene sequence: CDR1 SGHRS, CDR2 YFSETQ. This CDR3 region has 16 residues. V shed 0 bases and J shed 0 bases, with 11 bases lying between them. CDR3: CASSLVVGPSTDTQYF. Here the CDR3 DNA reads TGCGCCAGCAGCTTGGTGGTCGGGCCGAGCACAGATACGCAGTATTTT.

The chain recombines TRBV7-2 with TRBJ1-5; D may be TRBD1 (5 bases). This CDR3 has 15 residues. The germline V and J ends were trimmed by 0 bases and 3 bases, with 9 bases remaining between them. From germline, CDR1 is SGHTA and CDR2 FQGNSA. The CDR3 loop reads CASSLAVTVNQPQHF. In DNA form, the CDR3 reads TGTGCCAGCAGCTTAGCTGTGACAGTCAATCAGCCCCAGCATTTT.

The gene calls are TRBV20-1 and TRBJ1-3; 7 nucleotides align to TRBD1. There are 13 residues in the CDR3. The J segment lost 2 bases and the V segment lost 5 bases, leaving 3 bases of the junction unmatched. The germline gives CDR1 DFQATT, CDR2 SNEGSKA (reference sequence). CDR3 sequence reads: CSAVQGAGNTIYF. CDR3 nucleotide sequence: TGCAGTGCTGTCCAGGGGGCTGGAAACACCATATATTTT.

This clonotype was found a few times. The J gene is TRBJ2-5, the V gene TRBV7-9; 7 bases fit TRBD2. The V and J ends lost 1 base and 2 bases, in that order; junction bases with no gene match: 4. Germline V gene lookup returns CDR1 SEHNR and CDR2 FQNEAQ (reference sequence). There are 15 residues in the CDR3. In DNA, the CDR3 is TGTGCCAGCAGCTTAGTGATGGGGGGGCAAGAGACCCAGTACTTC. Encoded protein: CASSLVMGGQETQYF.

This clonotype was seen repeatedly, ten times or more. The chain uses TRBV2 and TRBJ2-5; D is uncertain. Germline V gene data show CDR1 as SNHLY and CDR2 as FYNNEI. The CDR3 covers 14 residues. Between the trimmed V and J ends, which lost 7 bases and 2 bases, there was a span of 14 bases. The CDR3 here is CASTRGGQQETQYF. The CDR3 DNA is TGTGCCAGCACCCGAGGTGGCCAACAAGAGACCCAGTACTTC.

The V call is TRBV7-9, the J call TRBJ2-3; D ambiguous. Trimming shortened V by 2 bases and J by 6 bases, and 12 bases separated the two germline ends. Germline lookup yields CDR1 SEHNR and CDR2 FQNEAQ (reference sequence). The CDR3 totals 14 residues. The CDR3 coding sequence is TGTGCCAGCAGCTTACCCTCCGAGGTCGATACGCAGTATTTT. This sequence encodes CASSLPSEVDTQYF. Looking up the rest from reference TRBV7-9 and TRBJ2-3 gives the full variable domain: DTGVSQNPRHKITKRGQNVTFRCDPISEHNRLYWYRQTLGQGPEFLTYFQNEAQLEKSRLLSDRFSAERPKGSFSTLEIQRTEQGDSAMYLCASSLPSEVDTQYFGPGTRLTVL.

The CDR3 DNA follows: TGTGCCAGCTCCAGGGACGCTTACTACGAGCAGTACGTC. Translation gives CASSRDAYYEQYV. This chain connects TRBV6-6 to TRBJ2-7; D assignment may be TRBD1 or TRBD2 (5 bases each). The CDR3 covers 13 residues. V lost 8 bases and J 3 bases, leaving 14 bases between the germline ends. Germline V CDR1 and CDR2: MNHNY, SVGAGI (reference sequence).